The entry that follows covers one TCR beta chain sequence. What it recognizes is unknown. These data come from a study of fetal regulatory T cell absence and autoimmunity. Study details: The IPEX patients lacked clinical diabetes but had exocrine pancreas autoimmunity. Study outcomes and limitations: Some top pancreas TCR clones were over 80-fold enriched versus cord blood. In IPEX syndrome, oligoclonal enrichment was read as supporting prenatal antigen-driven autoimmunity in the pancreas.

The protocol was immunoSEQ multiplex PCR, while the TCRdb copy is restricted to in-frame clones and leaves out a portion. Of roughly 95,000 clones in the sample, more than 70% are singletons; the top ten hold roughly 2%. Trimming cost V 8 bases and J 3 bases; bases outside gene matches: 4. Germline CDR1 and CDR2: SEHNR and FQNEAQ (reference sequence). This CDR3 has 14 amino acids. The chain carries TRBV7-9 and TRBJ2-2, with TRBD1 matching 9 bases. This TCR came from a male donor with IPEX syndrome. The sample taken for sequencing was pancreas tissue. The DNA for the CDR3 is TGTGCCAGCGGGGACAGGGCCTACACCGGGGAGCTGTTTTTT. Its protein product is CASGDRAYTGELFF.